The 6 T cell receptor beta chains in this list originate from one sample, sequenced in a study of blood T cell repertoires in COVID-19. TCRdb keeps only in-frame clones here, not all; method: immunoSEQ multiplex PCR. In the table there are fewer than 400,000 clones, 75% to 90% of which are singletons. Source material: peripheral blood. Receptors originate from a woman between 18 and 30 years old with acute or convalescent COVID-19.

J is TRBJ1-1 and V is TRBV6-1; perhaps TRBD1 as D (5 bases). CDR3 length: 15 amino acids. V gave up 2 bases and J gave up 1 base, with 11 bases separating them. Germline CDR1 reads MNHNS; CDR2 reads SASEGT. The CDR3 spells CASSENMGGNTEAFF. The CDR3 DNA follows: TGTGCCAGCAGTGAAAATATGGGGGGGAACACTGAAGCTTTCTTT.

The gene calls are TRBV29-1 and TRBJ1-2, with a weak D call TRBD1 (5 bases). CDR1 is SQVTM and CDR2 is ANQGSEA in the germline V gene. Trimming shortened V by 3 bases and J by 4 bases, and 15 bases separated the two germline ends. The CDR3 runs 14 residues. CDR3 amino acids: CSVDRREGRYGYTF. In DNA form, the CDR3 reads TGCAGCGTTGACCGGAGGGAGGGACGCTATGGCTACACCTTC.

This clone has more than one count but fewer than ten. As DNA, the CDR3 is TGTGCCAGCAGCAATTCGGAGGGCTACACCTTC. It is translated as CASSNSEGYTF. The rearrangement joins TRBV5-4 to TRBJ1-2; no firm D call. Deletions cut 4 bases from V and 8 bases from J, with 9 bases between. The length of the CDR3 is 11 residues. CDR1 is SGHNT and CDR2 is YYREEE in the germline V gene (reference sequence).

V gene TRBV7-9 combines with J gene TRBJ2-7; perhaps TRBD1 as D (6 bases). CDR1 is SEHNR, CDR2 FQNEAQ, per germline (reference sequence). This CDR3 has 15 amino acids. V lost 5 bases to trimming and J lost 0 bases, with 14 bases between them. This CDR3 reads CASSTGTTSSYEQYF. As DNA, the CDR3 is TGTGCCAGCAGCACCGGGACAACGAGCTCCTACGAGCAGTACTTC. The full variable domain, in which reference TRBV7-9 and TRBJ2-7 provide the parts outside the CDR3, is DTGVSQNPRHKITKRGQNVTFRCDPISEHNRLYWYRQTLGQGPEFLTYFQNEAQLEKSRLLSDRFSAERPKGSFSTLEIQRTEQGDSAMYLCASSTGTTSSYEQYFGPGTRLTVT.

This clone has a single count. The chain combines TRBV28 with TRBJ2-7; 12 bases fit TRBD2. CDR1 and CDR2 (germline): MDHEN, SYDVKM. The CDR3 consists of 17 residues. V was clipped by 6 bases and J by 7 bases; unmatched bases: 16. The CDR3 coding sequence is TGTGCCAGCAGCTATCCCTTACTAGCGGGAGGTGGCAGTGAGCAGTACTTC. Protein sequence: CASSYPLLAGGGSEQYF.

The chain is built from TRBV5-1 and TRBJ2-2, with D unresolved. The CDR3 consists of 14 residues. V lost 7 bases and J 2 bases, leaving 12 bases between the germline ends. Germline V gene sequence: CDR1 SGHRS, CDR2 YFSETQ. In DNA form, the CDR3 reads TGCGCCAGCGTTCCCCGGAGTAACACCGGGGAGCTGTTTTTT. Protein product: CASVPRSNTGELFF.